These T cell receptor beta chains were read from a single sample in a study of technical replicates of blood from a few donors. Only in-frame clones appear in the TCRdb table, and some are missing; sequencing was by immunoSEQ multiplex PCR. This sample carries tens of thousands of clones, almost 95% of them seen once, and the ten largest clones take more than 4%. The specimen sequenced was PBMCs. These receptors were taken from a human donor in good health. Some clones in this sample may be carry-over from other donors' samples. CDR3s include the opening cysteine and the closing phenylalanine or tryptophan. D genes are given only for firm matches. The size entry is marked missing in some rows and otherwise reads once, few, many or a size class.

J,D,length,V,size,CDR3,DNA
TRBJ2-5,TRBD1,15,TRBV7-8,-,CASSSGQGRRETQYF,TGTGCCAGCAGCTCGGGACAGGGGAGGAGAGAGACCCAGTACTTC
TRBJ1-1,-,15,TRBV10-3,-,CAISESFGVRTEAFF,TGTGCCATCAGTGAGTCGTTCGGGGTTCGCACTGAAGCTTTCTTT
TRBJ2-2,TRBD1,15,TRBV10-2,-,CASRLTGVNTGELFF,TGCGCCAGCAGGCTCACAGGGGTCAACACCGGGGAGCTGTTTTTT
TRBJ1-1,-,13,TRBV19,-,CASSIGLSTEAFF,TGTGCCAGTAGTATAGGGTTAAGCACCGAAGCTTTCTTT
TRBJ2-5,-,15,TRBV6-6,-,CASSYSAGDLETQYF,TGTGCCAGCAGTTACTCCGCAGGGGATCTAGAGACCCAGTACTTC
TRBJ2-3,TRBD2,16,TRBV15,-,CATSRGTSRAVDTQYF,TGTGCCACCAGCAGGGGGACTAGCCGAGCGGTAGATACGCAGTATTTT
TRBJ1-1,-,15,TRBV5-1,-,CASSFQGGGNTEAFF,TGCGCCAGCAGCTTTCAGGGAGGGGGGAACACTGAAGCTTTCTTT
TRBJ1-1,-,14,TRBV11-2,once,CASSGGGDNTEAFF,TGTGCCAGCAGCGGCGGAGGGGACAACACTGAAGCTTTCTTT
TRBJ2-1,TRBD2,18,TRBV4-2,-,CASSQGIALTSAYNEQFF,TGTGCCAGCAGCCAAGGGATTGCTCTGACTAGCGCCTACAATGAGCAGTTCTTC
TRBJ1-2,TRBD1,12,TRBV2,-,CASRGQGHGYTF,TGTGCCAGCAGAGGACAGGGTCATGGCTACACCTTC
TRBJ2-7,-,16,TRBV12-5,-,CASGLFAGSPFYEQYF,TGTGCTAGTGGTTTGTTCGCCGGGAGCCCCTTCTACGAGCAGTACTTC
TRBJ1-4,-,16,TRBV7-6,-,CASSLGAGQLNEKLFF,TGTGCCAGCAGCTTAGGGGCCGGACAACTTAATGAAAAACTGTTTTTT
TRBJ1-1,-,13,TRBV4-3,-,CASSLSMMTEAFF,TGCGCCAGCAGCCTGAGTATGATGACTGAAGCTTTCTTT
TRBJ2-1,-,15,TRBV7-9,once,CASSSRPGSYNEQFF,TGTGCCAGCAGCTCCCGCCCTGGCAGCTACAATGAGCAGTTCTTC
TRBJ1-2,-,11,TRBV27,-,CASRGAYGYTF,TGTGCCAGCCGGGGGGCGTATGGCTACACCTTC
TRBJ1-3,TRBD1,18,TRBV11-2,-,CASSGGTGDIFSGNTIYF,TGTGCCAGCAGCGGCGGGACAGGGGACATTTTCTCTGGAAACACCATATATTTT
TRBJ2-7,TRBD1,15,TRBV6-5,-,CASSYSPTGGNEQYF,TGTGCCAGCAGTTACTCGCCGACAGGGGGCAACGAGCAGTACTTC
TRBJ1-5,TRBD1,14,TRBV28,once,CASSLSRGPQPQHF,TGTGCCAGCAGTTTATCCAGGGGGCCTCAGCCCCAGCATTTT
TRBJ2-1,TRBD2,14,TRBV4-2,once,CASTELAGYNEQFF,TGTGCCAGCACCGAGCTAGCGGGGTACAATGAGCAGTTCTTC
TRBJ2-7,-,14,TRBV6-5,-,CASSRQGVGYEQYF,TGTGCCAGCAGCCGCCAGGGCGTGGGGTACGAGCAGTACTTC
TRBJ2-1,TRBD2,13,TRBV2,-,CASSSGRTIEQFF,TGTGCCAGCAGTAGCGGGAGAACCATTGAGCAGTTCTTC
TRBJ1-5,-,16,TRBV4-2,-,CASSQDLSRREQPQHF,TGTGCCAGCAGCCAAGATCTAAGTAGGCGGGAGCAGCCCCAGCATTTT
TRBJ1-5,TRBD1,16,TRBV5-5,-,CASSLGDRYSNQPQHF,TGTGCCAGCAGCTTGGGGGACAGATATAGCAATCAGCCCCAGCATTTT
TRBJ1-4,-,13,TRBV25-1,-,CASRGGANEKLFF,TGTGCCAGCAGGGGGGGAGCTAATGAAAAACTGTTTTTT
TRBJ2-3,-,16,TRBV29-1,-,CSVETGAGTSTDTQYF,TGCAGCGTTGAAACGGGTGCGGGGACTAGCACAGATACGCAGTATTTT
TRBJ1-6,TRBD1,19,TRBV7-2,-,CASSLRGLVQGASNSPLHF,TGTGCCAGCAGCTTAAGGGGGTTGGTCCAGGGGGCAAGTAATTCACCCCTCCACTTT
TRBJ2-7,TRBD2,16,TRBV7-8,-,CASSLHRGTRFYEQYF,TGTGCCAGCAGTTTACATAGAGGGACTAGATTTTACGAGCAGTACTTC
TRBJ1-2,-,16,TRBV4-2,-,CASSQGGVGGPYGYTF,TGTGCCAGCAGCCAAGGCGGAGTTGGGGGCCCCTATGGCTACACCTTC
TRBJ1-2,TRBD1,18,TRBV5-1,-,CASSLEVAGGRGSYGYTF,TGCGCCAGCAGCTTGGAAGTTGCAGGGGGCAGGGGTTCGTATGGCTACACCTTC
TRBJ1-3,-,13,TRBV7-8,-,CASSSGFGNTIYF,TGTGCCAGCAGCTCGGGTTTCGGAAACACCATATATTTT
TRBJ1-2,TRBD1,17,TRBV4-1,-,CASSPKGASPWAYGYTF,TGCGCCAGCAGCCCAAAGGGGGCCAGTCCTTGGGCGTATGGCTACACCTTC
TRBJ2-7,-,15,TRBV5-5,-,CASSLSGWVAYEQYF,TGTGCCAGCAGCTTGTCAGGGTGGGTGGCCTACGAGCAGTACTTC
TRBJ2-1,-,13,TRBV2,-,CASSEERSNEQFF,TGTGCCAGCAGTGAAGAGAGAAGCAATGAGCAGTTCTTC
TRBJ2-1,-,12,TRBV19,-,CASSLLGNEQFF,TGTGCCAGTAGTTTACTAGGTAATGAGCAGTTCTTC
TRBJ1-6,-,16,TRBV6-1,-,CASSDYKSSYNSPLHF,TGTGCCAGCAGTGATTACAAAAGCTCCTATAATTCACCCCTCCACTTT
TRBJ1-3,-,16,TRBV1,-,CTSSQYGQGWGNTIYF,TGCACCAGCAGCCAATACGGACAGGGCTGGGGAAACACCATATATTTT
TRBJ1-6,TRBD1,15,TRBV5-1,once,CASSLRTGEGSPLHF,TGCGCCAGCAGCTTGAGGACAGGGGAAGGTTCACCCCTCCACTTT
TRBJ1-1,-,15,TRBV5-6,-,CASSLRGRGSPEAFF,TGTGCCAGCAGCTTGCGGGGCAGGGGATCTCCGGAAGCTTTCTTT
TRBJ2-2,TRBD2,15,TRBV5-4,-,CASHLAGTNTGELFF,TGTGCCAGCCACTTAGCGGGAACGAACACCGGGGAGCTGTTTTTT
TRBJ2-7,TRBD2,15,TRBV2,-,CASSEARLAIYEQYF,TGTGCCAGCAGTGAAGCGAGACTAGCGATTTACGAGCAGTACTTC
TRBJ2-7,TRBD1,13,TRBV5-8,-,CASRFRDRDEQYF,TGTGCCAGCAGATTCCGGGACAGGGACGAGCAGTACTTC
TRBJ2-7,-,12,TRBV6-6,-,CASSPGIYEQYF,TGTGCCAGCAGTCCCGGGATTTACGAGCAGTACTTC
TRBJ2-3,TRBD2,15,TRBV5-4,-,CASSEGGGASRTQYF,TGTGCCAGCAGCGAGGGCGGGGGGGCCTCAAGAACGCAGTATTTT
TRBJ2-7,TRBD2,14,TRBV6-1,-,CASRITRGAYEQYF,TGTGCCAGCAGAATCACCCGGGGGGCCTACGAGCAGTACTTC
TRBJ1-5,-,15,TRBV6-5,-,CASSYDGVSNQPQHF,TGTGCCAGCAGTTACGACGGGGTTAGCAATCAGCCCCAGCATTTT
TRBJ2-1,-,15,TRBV9,-,CASSVGTLTNNEQFF,TGTGCCAGCAGCGTAGGGACTCTGACAAACAATGAGCAGTTCTTC
TRBJ2-3,TRBD2,18,TRBV9,-,CASSVAFSSGVSTDTQYF,TGTGCCAGCAGCGTAGCTTTTAGTAGCGGGGTTAGCACAGATACGCAGTATTTT
TRBJ2-3,-,15,TRBV7-2,-,CASSLRGERTDTQYF,TGTGCCAGCAGCTTACGTGGGGAGCGCACAGATACGCAGTATTTT
TRBJ1-5,TRBD1,18,TRBV4-1,-,CASSQDGRTGNSNQPQHF,TGCGCCAGCAGCCAAGATGGTAGGACAGGGAATAGCAATCAGCCCCAGCATTTT
TRBJ2-1,TRBD2,22,TRBV9,-,CASSVATRSGGPYFSSYNEQFF,TGTGCCAGCAGCGTAGCTACTAGGAGCGGGGGGCCCTATTTTAGCTCCTACAATGAGCAGTTCTTC
TRBJ1-3,TRBD1,16,TRBV19,-,CASSPRQGPSGNTIYF,TGTGCCAGTAGTCCTAGACAGGGCCCGTCTGGAAACACCATATATTTT
TRBJ1-2,TRBD1,13,TRBV7-2,-,CASSDGQGSGYTF,TGTGCCAGCAGCGACGGACAGGGGAGCGGCTACACCTTC
TRBJ1-2,TRBD1,12,TRBV29-1,-,CSVEVGGDGYTF,TGCAGCGTTGAGGTAGGGGGCGATGGCTACACCTTC
TRBJ2-5,TRBD2,14,TRBV11-3,-,CASSWSSGSGTQYF,TGTGCCAGCAGCTGGTCTAGCGGCTCGGGGACCCAGTACTTC